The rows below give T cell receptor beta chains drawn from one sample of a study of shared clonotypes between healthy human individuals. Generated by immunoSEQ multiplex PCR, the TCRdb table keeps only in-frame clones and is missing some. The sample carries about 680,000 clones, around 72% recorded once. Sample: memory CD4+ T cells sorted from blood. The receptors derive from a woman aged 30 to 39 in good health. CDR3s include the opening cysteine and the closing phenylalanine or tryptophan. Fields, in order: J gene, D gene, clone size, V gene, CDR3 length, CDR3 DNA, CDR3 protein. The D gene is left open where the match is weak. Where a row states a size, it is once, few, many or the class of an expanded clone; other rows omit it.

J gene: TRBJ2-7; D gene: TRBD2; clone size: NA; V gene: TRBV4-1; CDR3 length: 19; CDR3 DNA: TGCGCCAGCAGCCGGTCTACCACTGTAACTAGCGGGAAAACCTACGAGCAGTACTTC; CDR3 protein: CASSRSTTVTSGKTYEQYF
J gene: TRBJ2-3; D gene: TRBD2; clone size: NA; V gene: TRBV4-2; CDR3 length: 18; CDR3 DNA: TGTGCCAGCAGCCGCGAACCCACCGGGACTAGCGGGGCAGATACGCAGTATTTT; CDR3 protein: CASSREPTGTSGADTQYF
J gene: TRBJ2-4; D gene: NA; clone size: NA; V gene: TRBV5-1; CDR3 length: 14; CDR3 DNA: TGCGCCAGCAGCTTGAAGGAGCGCGAAAACATTCAGTACTTC; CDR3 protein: CASSLKERENIQYF
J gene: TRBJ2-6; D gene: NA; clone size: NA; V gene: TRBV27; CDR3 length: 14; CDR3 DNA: TGTGCCAGCAGGGGTTTCTCTGGGGCCAACGTCCTGACTTTC; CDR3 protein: CASRGFSGANVLTF
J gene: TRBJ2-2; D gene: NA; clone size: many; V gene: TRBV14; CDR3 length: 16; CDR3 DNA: TGTGCCAGCAGCCAACTTTCTCTGGGAAACACCGGGGAGCTGTTTTTT; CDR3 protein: CASSQLSLGNTGELFF
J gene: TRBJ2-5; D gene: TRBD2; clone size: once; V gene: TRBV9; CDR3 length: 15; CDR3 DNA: TGTGCCAGCAGCGCTGGACTAGCGGGAGCAGAGACCCAGTACTTC; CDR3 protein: CASSAGLAGAETQYF
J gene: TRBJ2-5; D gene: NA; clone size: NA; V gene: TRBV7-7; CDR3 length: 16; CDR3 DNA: TGTGCCAGCAGCAAAGGGATCGGCATGTCAGGGGCGACCCAGTACTTC; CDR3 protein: CASSKGIGMSGATQYF
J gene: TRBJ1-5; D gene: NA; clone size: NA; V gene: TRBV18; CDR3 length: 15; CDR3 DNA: TGTGCCAGCTCACCACAGGGAAGGAGCAATCAGCCCCAGCATTTT; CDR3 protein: CASSPQGRSNQPQHF
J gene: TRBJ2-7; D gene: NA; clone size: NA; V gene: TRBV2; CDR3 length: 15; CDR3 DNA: TGTGCCAGCAGTGTGGAGCGTTCAACGGGAGCCGAGCAGTACTTC; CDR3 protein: CASSVERSTGAEQYF
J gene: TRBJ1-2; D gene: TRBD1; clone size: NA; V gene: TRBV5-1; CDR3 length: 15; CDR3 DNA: TGCGCCAGCAGCTTGTGGGACAGGGGGAACTATGGCTACACCTTC; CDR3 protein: CASSLWDRGNYGYTF
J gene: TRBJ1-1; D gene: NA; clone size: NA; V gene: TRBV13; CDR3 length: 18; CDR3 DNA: TGTGCCAGCCGTCGCCGGCCTTTGAACAGGGCGAGTAGCACTGAAGCTTTCTTT; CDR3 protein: CASRRRPLNRASSTEAFF
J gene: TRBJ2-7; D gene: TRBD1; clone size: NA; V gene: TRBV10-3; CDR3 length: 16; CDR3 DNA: TGTGCCATCAGTGATAGGGGCAGGGGGAGCTCCTACGAGCAGTACTTC; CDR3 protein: CAISDRGRGSSYEQYF
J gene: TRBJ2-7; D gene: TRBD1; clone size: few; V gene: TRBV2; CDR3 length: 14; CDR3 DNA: TGTGCCAGCATTCGACAGGGGTCCATGGCCGAGCAGTACTTC; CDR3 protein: CASIRQGSMAEQYF
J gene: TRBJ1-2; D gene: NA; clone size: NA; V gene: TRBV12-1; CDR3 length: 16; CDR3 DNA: TGTGCCAGCAGCTCGGCCGCAGGGGAGTCTCGGTATGGCTACACCTTC; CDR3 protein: CASSSAAGESRYGYTF
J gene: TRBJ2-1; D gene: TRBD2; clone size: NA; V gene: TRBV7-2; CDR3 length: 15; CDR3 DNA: TGTGCCAGCAGCTTACGAGCGGGAGGGCCCCATGAGCAGTTCTTC; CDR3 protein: CASSLRAGGPHEQFF
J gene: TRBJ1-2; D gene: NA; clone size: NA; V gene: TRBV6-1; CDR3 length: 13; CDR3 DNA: TGTGCCAGCAGGGAGACTACAGTCTATGGCTACACCTTC; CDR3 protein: CASRETTVYGYTF
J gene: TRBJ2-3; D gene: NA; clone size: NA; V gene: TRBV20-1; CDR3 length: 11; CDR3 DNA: TGCAGTGCCCTGGGTAGGAGAAAGCAGTATTTT; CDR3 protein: CSALGRRKQYF
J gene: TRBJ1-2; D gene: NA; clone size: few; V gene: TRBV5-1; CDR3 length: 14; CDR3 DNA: TGCGCCAGCAGCTTTGAGGACAAACGGAGTGGCTACACCTTC; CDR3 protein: CASSFEDKRSGYTF
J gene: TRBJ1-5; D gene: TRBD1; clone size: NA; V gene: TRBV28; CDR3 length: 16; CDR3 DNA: TGTGCCAGCAGTTTCCGGACAGGGGGCAGGAATCAGCCCCAGCATTTT; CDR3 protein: CASSFRTGGRNQPQHF
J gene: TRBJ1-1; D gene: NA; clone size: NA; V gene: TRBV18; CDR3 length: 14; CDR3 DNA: TGTGCCAGCTCACCAACGGAGGGTGACACTGAAGCTTTCTTT; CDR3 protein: CASSPTEGDTEAFF
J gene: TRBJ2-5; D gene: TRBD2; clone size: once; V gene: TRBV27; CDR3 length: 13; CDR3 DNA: TGTGCCAGCACACTCCTAGCGGGAGAGACCCAGTACTTC; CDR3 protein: CASTLLAGETQYF
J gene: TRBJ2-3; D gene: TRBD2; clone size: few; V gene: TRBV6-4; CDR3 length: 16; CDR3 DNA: TGTGCCAGCAGTGAGTCTAGCGGGGACGTCACAGATACGCAGTATTTT; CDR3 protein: CASSESSGDVTDTQYF
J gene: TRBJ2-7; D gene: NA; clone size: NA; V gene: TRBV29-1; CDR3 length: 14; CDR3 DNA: TGCAGCGTTGAAAAAGGTAGAAATCCCTACGAGCAGTACTTC; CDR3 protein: CSVEKGRNPYEQYF
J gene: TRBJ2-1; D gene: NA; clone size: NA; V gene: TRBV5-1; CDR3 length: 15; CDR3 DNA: TGCGCCAGCACCCGACCTCAATCACCTGAAAATGAGCAGTTCTTC; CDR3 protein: CASTRPQSPENEQFF
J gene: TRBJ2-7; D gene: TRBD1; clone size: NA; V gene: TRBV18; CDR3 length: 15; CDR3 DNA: TGTGCCAGCTCACCTTTTGGGACAGGGGGCTACGAGCAGTACTTC; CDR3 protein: CASSPFGTGGYEQYF
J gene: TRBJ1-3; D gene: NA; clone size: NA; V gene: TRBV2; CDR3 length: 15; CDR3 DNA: TGTGCCGGGGGGGTTCCTGCGGATGCTGGAAACACCATATATTTT; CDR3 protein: CAGGVPADAGNTIYF
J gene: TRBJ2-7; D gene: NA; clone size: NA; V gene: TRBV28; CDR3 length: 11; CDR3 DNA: TGTGCCAGCAGCGTCTTCTACGAGCAGTACTTC; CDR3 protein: CASSVFYEQYF
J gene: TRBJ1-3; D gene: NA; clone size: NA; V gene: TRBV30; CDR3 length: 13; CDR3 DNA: TGTGCCGGCAATAGGTTCTCTGGAAACACCATATATTTT; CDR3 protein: CAGNRFSGNTIYF
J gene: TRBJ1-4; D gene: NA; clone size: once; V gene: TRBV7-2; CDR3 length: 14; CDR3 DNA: TGTGCCAGCAGCTTAGCGGTGGGTAATGAAAAACTGTTTTTT; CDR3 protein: CASSLAVGNEKLFF
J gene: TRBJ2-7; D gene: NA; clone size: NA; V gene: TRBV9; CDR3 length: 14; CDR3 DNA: TGTGCCACCCGGAGGGGCTGGGCCGCCTACGAGCAGTACTTC; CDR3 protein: CATRRGWAAYEQYF
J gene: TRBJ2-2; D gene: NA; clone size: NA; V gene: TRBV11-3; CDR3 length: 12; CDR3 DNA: TGTGCCAGCAGCTTATCTCCCGGGGAGCTGTTTTTT; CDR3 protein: CASSLSPGELFF
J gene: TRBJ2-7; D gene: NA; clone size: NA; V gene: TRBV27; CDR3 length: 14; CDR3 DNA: TGTGCCAGCAGTTTATCTGTGGGTGGCTACGAGCAGTACTTC; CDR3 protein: CASSLSVGGYEQYF
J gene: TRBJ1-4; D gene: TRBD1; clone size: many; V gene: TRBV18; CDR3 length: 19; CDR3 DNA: TGTGCCAGCTCACCCACTGGAGCGACAGGGCCGGCAACTAATGAAAAACTGTTTTTT; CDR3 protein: CASSPTGATGPATNEKLFF
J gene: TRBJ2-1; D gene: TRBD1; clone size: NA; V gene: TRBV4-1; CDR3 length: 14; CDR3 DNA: TGCGCCAGCAGCCGACAGGGGGCCGGTTTCGAGCAGTTCTTC; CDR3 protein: CASSRQGAGFEQFF
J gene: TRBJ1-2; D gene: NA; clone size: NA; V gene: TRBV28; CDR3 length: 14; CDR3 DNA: TGTGCCAGCAGGACCGGGACAAGGCTTTTGGTCTACACCTTC; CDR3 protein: CASRTGTRLLVYTF
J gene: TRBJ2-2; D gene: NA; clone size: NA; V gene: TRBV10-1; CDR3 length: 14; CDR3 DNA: TGCGCCAGCAGTCCTGGACAGAACACCGGGGAGCTGTTTTTT; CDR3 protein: CASSPGQNTGELFF
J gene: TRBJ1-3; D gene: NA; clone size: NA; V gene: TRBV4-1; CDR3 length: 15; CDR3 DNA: TGCGCCAGCAGCCAAGATAGCTTTTCTGGAAACACCATATATTTT; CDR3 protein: CASSQDSFSGNTIYF
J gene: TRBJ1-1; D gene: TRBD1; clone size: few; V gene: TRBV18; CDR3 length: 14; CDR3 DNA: TGTGCCAGCTCACCAACAGGGGGAGACACTGAAGCTTTCTTT; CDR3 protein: CASSPTGGDTEAFF
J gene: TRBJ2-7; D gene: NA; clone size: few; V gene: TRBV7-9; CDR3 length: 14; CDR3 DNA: TGTGCCAGCAGCTCGGACAGTTTCTCCTACGAGCAGTACTTC; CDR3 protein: CASSSDSFSYEQYF
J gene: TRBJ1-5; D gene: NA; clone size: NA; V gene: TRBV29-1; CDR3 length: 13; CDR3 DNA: TGCAGCGTTGCTGGGGAGGCGAGTCAGCCCCAGCATTTT; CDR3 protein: CSVAGEASQPQHF
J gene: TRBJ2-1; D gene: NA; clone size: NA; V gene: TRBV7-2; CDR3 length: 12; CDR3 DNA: TGTGCCAGCAGAGGGCCAACGAGGGAGCAGTTCTTC; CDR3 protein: CASRGPTREQFF
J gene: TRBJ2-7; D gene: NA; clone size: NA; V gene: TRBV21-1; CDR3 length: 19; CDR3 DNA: TGTGCCAGCAGCAAAGGAGCCTTGGGACTAGCGGAAACCTTCTACGAGCAGTACTTC; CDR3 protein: CASSKGALGLAETFYEQYF
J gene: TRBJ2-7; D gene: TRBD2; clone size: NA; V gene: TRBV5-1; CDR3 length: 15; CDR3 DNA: TGCGCCAGCAGCGCCCGGGGGGGCGGGAGATCCGAGCAGTACTTC; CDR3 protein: CASSARGGGRSEQYF
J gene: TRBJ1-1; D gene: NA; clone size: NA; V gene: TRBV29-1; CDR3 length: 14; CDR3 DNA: TGCAGCGTGACGGGAGGGGGGATCGGGACTGAAGCTTTCTTT; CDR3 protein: CSVTGGGIGTEAFF
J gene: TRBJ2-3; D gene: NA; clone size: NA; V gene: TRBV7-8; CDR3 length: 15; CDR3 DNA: TGTGCCAGCAGCTTAGACGCCGGCCGCACAGATACGCAGTATTTT; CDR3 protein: CASSLDAGRTDTQYF
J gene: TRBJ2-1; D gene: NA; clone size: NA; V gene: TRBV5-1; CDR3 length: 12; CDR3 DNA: TGCGCCAGCAGTTATAAGGGGGATGAGCAGTTCTTC; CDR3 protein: CASSYKGDEQFF
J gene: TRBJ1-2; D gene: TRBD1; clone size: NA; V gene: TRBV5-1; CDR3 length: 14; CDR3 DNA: TGCGCCAGCAGCGATAGGACAGGGGCCTATGGCTACACCTTC; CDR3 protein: CASSDRTGAYGYTF
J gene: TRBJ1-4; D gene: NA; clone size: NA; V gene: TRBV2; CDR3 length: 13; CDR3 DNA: TGTGCCAGCAGCGGACAGAGAAGAGAAAAACTGTTTTTT; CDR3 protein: CASSGQRREKLFF